This entry describes one T cell receptor (beta chain). What it binds is unknown. The CDR3 sequence is 17 residues long. In germline, CDR1 is SNHLY, CDR2 FYNNEI. V shed 6 bases, J shed 0 bases, and the junction held 6 bases outside the gene matches. This record belongs to a study of shared clonotypes between healthy human individuals. Broader study findings: Across four donors, naive CD4 shared around 5.1%, naive CD8 around 3.8%, memory CD4 over 2%, memory CD8 0.35% to 0.5%.

Among the donors, all were Caucasian adults who lived in Nashville, Tennessee. The deep-level immunoSEQ assay was used. Repertoires were generated with immunoSEQ multiplex PCR, while TCRdb's copy carries only in-frame clones and drops some. The sample holds over a million clones; 97% to 99% are singletons and the top ten take around 0.38%. This chain links TRBV2 with TRBJ2-6, with TRBD1 matching over 9 bases. This TCR derives from a man aged 30 to 45 in good health. The specimen was naive CD4+ T cells sorted from blood. The subset here: CD45RA+ positively selected. The chain's CDR3 is CASSTGGRLSGANVLTF. The DNA for the CDR3 is TGTGCCAGCAGCACAGGGGGCAGACTCTCTGGGGCCAACGTCCTGACTTTC.